This T cell receptor (beta chain) emerged from a study of OX40 agonist ivuxolimab in advanced cancers. Broader study findings: Relative to CD4+ cells, CD8+ T cells on average had more expanded clones. People who partly responded at 0.1-3.0 mg/kg had some of the least clonal expansion seen.

Libraries were prepared by immunoSEQ multiplex PCR; TCRdb keeps only in-frame clonotypes and omits some of them. The table includes roughly 53,000 clones, roughly 84% detected once. This CDR3 region has 14 residues. Germline V gene sequence: CDR1 ENHRY, CDR2 SYGVKD. The V end lost 11 bases, the J end lost 9 bases, and 23 bases lay between the germline ends. As to this clone: Antigen specificity is unknown.

This TCR was recovered from an adult with an advanced solid tumor such as melanoma, head and neck, liver or kidney cancer. The sample consisted of CD4+ or CD8+ T cells sorted from blood, taken in a trial of the OX40 agonist ivuxolimab. J is TRBJ2-1 and V is TRBV10-3; TRBD2 might be the D (5 bases). The CDR3 here is CAVRRDSTRGEQFF. The DNA of the CDR3 is TGTGCCGTTCGAAGAGACTCCACCCGGGGTGAGCAGTTCTTC.